These 7 T cell receptor beta chains originate from one sample sequenced in a study of cytomegalovirus exposure and HLA in healthy donors. The PCR was carried out with 60 Vbeta primers and 13 Jbeta primers. Only in-frame clones appear in the TCRdb table, and some are missing; sequencing was by immunoSEQ multiplex PCR. The table records about 160,000 clones, roughly 80% of them present only once. Sequenced material: PBMCs. Receptors were obtained from a man aged 35-49 years in good health and CMV-seronegative.

The chain carries TRBV6-1 and TRBJ2-1; D may be TRBD1 (5 bases). CDR1 is MNHNS and CDR2 is SASEGT in the germline V gene. CDR3 size: 15 residues. V was trimmed by 7 bases and J by 5 bases, leaving 18 bases between them. CDR3 nucleotides: TGTGCCAGCACCAGAGAAAGGTTAGGGGACAATGAGCAGTTCTTC. This gives the protein CASTRERLGDNEQFF.

The DNA for the CDR3 is TGTGCCAGCAGTTATAAGGAGAGCAATCAGCCCCAGCATTTT. This translates into CASSYKESNQPQHF. The V and J genes are TRBV6-1 and TRBJ1-5; D is ambiguous. Trimming cost V 5 bases and J 1 base, with 9 bases left between them. CDR1 is MNHNS, CDR2 SASEGT, per germline. This CDR3 is 14 amino acids long.

The rearrangement links TRBV5-4 to TRBJ2-1, with D perhaps TRBD2 (6 bases). The V gene lost 7 bases and the J gene lost 0 bases, with 17 bases spanning the gap. There are 16 residues in the CDR3. Germline loops: CDR1 SGHNT, CDR2 YYREEE (reference sequence). DNA for the CDR3: TGTGCCAGCCGCGAAAGCGGGCGCCTCTCCTACAATGAGCAGTTCTTC. Its translation is CASRESGRLSYNEQFF.

The chain couples TRBV30 to TRBJ2-1; perhaps TRBD1 as D (6 bases). CDR1 is GTSNPN and CDR2 is SVGIG in the germline V gene (reference sequence). CDR3 length: 13 residues. Trimming removed 4 bases from V and 1 base from J, with 8 bases in between. In DNA form, the CDR3 reads TGTGCCTGGACAGGGGTGTCCTACAATGAGCAGTTCTTC. It codes for CAWTGVSYNEQFF.

This chain uses TRBV6-6 with TRBJ2-7; a weak D match, TRBD2 (5 bases). Germline CDR1 and CDR2: MNHNY and SVGAGI (reference sequence). The CDR3 runs 12 residues. V was clipped by 10 bases and J by 2 bases, with 12 bases between them. DNA for the CDR3: TGTGCCACCATGAGGGCTACCTACGAGCAGTACTTC. Protein: CATMRATYEQYF.

The rearrangement joins TRBV5-5 to TRBJ1-4, with D tentatively TRBD1 (6 bases). Germline CDR1 reads SGHKS; CDR2 reads YYEKEE (reference sequence). This CDR3 region has 12 residues. The V and J ends lost 6 bases and 8 bases respectively, with 11 bases between them. Written as DNA, the CDR3 is TGTGCCAGCACCAATAGGGGGGAAAAACTGTTTTTT. Translated: CASTNRGEKLFF.

The chain is built from TRBV28 and TRBJ2-7; the D gene is possibly TRBD1 (5 bases). The CDR3 loop spans 17 amino acids. With 7 bases removed from V and 2 bases from J, the gap between germline ends came to 24 bases. The germline gives CDR1 MDHEN, CDR2 SYDVKM. CDR3 protein: CASKGQADGLSPYEQYF. In DNA, the CDR3 is TGTGCCAGCAAGGGGCAGGCCGACGGGCTCAGTCCCTACGAGCAGTACTTC.